This T cell receptor (beta chain) appears in the sequencing data of a study of shared clonotypes between healthy human individuals. TCRdb keeps only in-frame clones here, not all; method: immunoSEQ multiplex PCR. The sample holds about 2.4 million clones, 80% to 95% seen once. Germline V CDR1 and CDR2: LGHNA, YSLEER. V lost 1 base and J lost 5, with 9 bases in between. The CDR3 has 14 residues. The V call is TRBV4-3, the J call TRBJ2-1; D not resolved. Sequencing was performed on naive CD4+ T cells from PBMCs. Regarding subset: CD45RA+ positively selected. This clonotype was obtained from a man between 18 and 35 years old in good health. Some clones in this sample may be carry-over from other donors' samples. Here the CDR3 reads CASSQAGRDNEQFF. For the CDR3, the DNA is TGCGCCAGCAGCCAAGCGGGTAGGGACAATGAGCAGTTCTTC.